Sequencing of this TCR beta chain was carried out in a study of post-analysis software for immune sequencing data (dated by TCRdb to 2015 to 2017). In terms of the full investigation: Recorded disease courses included relapsing-remitting, secondary progressive and progressive-relapsing multiple sclerosis, with some patients lacking subtype annotation. The patient repertoires were set against under 13 previously published healthy control repertoires from donors whose ages ranged from roughly 6 to 25 years. A subset of samples was prepared in parallel using single-end sample barcoding, then pooled and co-amplified after Illumina adapter ligation. Study-wide findings and limitations: The control group was slightly older than the multiple sclerosis patient group. Patients showed significantly higher frequencies than controls for several TRBV segments, among them TRBV5-6, TRBV5-1 and TRBV20-1. Direct clustering with F measure revealed strong co-clustering of samples prepared in the same batch, which led to a batch-effect correction. Multiple sclerosis patients had significantly lower normalized Chao1 diversity than controls, a result that suggests substantial peripheral T-cell clonal expansion.

To demonstrate the VDJtools post-analysis software, the study profiled TCR beta repertoires from the peripheral blood of about 13 young patients with multiple sclerosis. Multiple sclerosis patients were children and adolescents aged about 6 to 15 years. For this clonotype: What antigen it recognizes has not been identified. Base quality data are lacking; no much larger clone is found one base away.

V trim: 8 bases; J trim: 0 bases; unmatched bases: 12. The CDR3 numbers 17 residues from cysteine through phenylalanine. This entry keeps only the CDR3 DNA: 51 bases, framed from base 1. Taken from the germline V gene, the CDR1 and CDR2 loops are MDHEN and SYDVKM. The library was made by PCR. Sequencing relied on an Illumina HiSeq 2500. Unique molecular identifiers were incorporated into TCR beta cDNA libraries to reduce PCR and sequencing biases. Some 500,000 cDNA molecules were obtained for every 1 to 10 million input T cells, so each molecule roughly corresponded to one T cell. The patient libraries were prepared and sequenced with the same protocol used for the earlier healthy control dataset. Samples belonging to the same batch were prepared together, multiplexed and sequenced on a shared HiSeq lane. The original pipeline was this. MIGEC was used to process the raw barcoded reads, and molecular identifier groups with only a single read were discarded before consensus assembly and CDR3 extraction. Clonotype tables were post-analysed with VDJtools, normalizing diversity by down-sampling all datasets to the smallest sample size. To correct batch-related cross-sample contamination, repertoire overlap clustering matched CDR3 amino acid sequences but not nucleotide sequences. The public reads were run again by TCRdb, first through fastp at Q25 and then through MiXCR, and only productive beta chains were kept. Every entry covers one CDR3 protein and lists the most common genes and DNA from its rows. Here the V and J calls rest on TCRdb's processing, not on the authors' analysis. Present in this sample are hundreds of thousands of distinct CDR3 sequences, around 40% of which were seen just once. The top ten clones comprise 9% to 13% of the sample.

This clonotype originated in a girl aged 10-17 years with multiple sclerosis. The sample comprised blood. The chain links TRBV28 with TRBJ2-5, with 10 middle bases fitting TRBD1. The CDR3 region has the sequence CASQPGQGTLYQETQYF. The base sequence is TGTGCCAGCCAGCCGGGACAGGGGACACTTTACCAAGAGACCCAGTACTTC.